A selection of T cell receptor beta chains follows, all from one sample in a study of CD8 T cells in ankylosing spondylitis. TCRdb re-called the 5' RACE reads through MiXCR, storing one row per CDR3 protein. The data contain about 160,000 distinct CDR3 sequences, about 16% of them singletons. What was sequenced was blood, either unsorted or a sorted T cell fraction (not recorded which). The receptors shown here come from a male donor with ankylosing spondylitis or in good health (not recorded which). Each CDR3 is given with its conserved first and last residue. A D gene is named only where the DNA matches it firmly. The size entry is marked missing in some rows and otherwise reads once, few, many or a size class.

d_call	clone_size	v_call	j_call	cdr3_aa	cdr3_nt
-	few	TRBV15	TRBJ2-4	CATSRVAGVKNIQYF	TGTGCCACCAGCAGAGTGGCCGGGGTAAAAAACATTCAGTACTTC
-	many	TRBV5-1	TRBJ1-5	CASSPGAGGNQPQHF	TGCGCCAGCAGCCCCGGGGCAGGGGGCAATCAGCCCCAGCATTTT
-	few	TRBV14	TRBJ2-5	CASSQGTASYQETQYF	TGTGCCAGCAGCCAAGGGACAGCGTCGTACCAAGAGACCCAGTACTTC
-	many	TRBV4-1	TRBJ1-5	CASSQIKGQLQPQHF	TGCGCCAGCAGCCAAATTAAAGGCCAACTTCAGCCCCAGCATTTT
-	-	TRBV21-1	TRBJ2-1	CASTLGLAGDPIHNEQFF	TGTGCCAGCACATTGGGACTAGCGGGAGACCCTATACACAATGAGCAGTTCTTC
-	-	TRBV6-5	TRBJ2-7	CASSYSGLGYEQYF	TGTGCCAGCAGTTACTCCGGATTAGGCTACGAGCAGTACTTC
TRBD1	many	TRBV5-1	TRBJ2-1	CASSGQGYNEQFF	TGCGCCAGCAGCGGACAGGGATACAATGAGCAGTTCTTC
-	many	TRBV24-1	TRBJ2-1	CATSDYRIESGGPLYNEQFF	TGTGCCACCAGTGATTACCGTATCGAGTCTGGCGGGCCCCTCTACAATGAGCAGTTCTTC
-	many	TRBV12-3/TRBV12-4	TRBJ1-4	CASSYRARAEKLFF	TGTGCCAGCAGTTACAGGGCACGGGCTGAAAAACTGTTTTTT
TRBD2	-	TRBV28	TRBJ2-3	CASSLSGTSGWSTDTQYF	TGTGCCAGCAGCCTATCCGGGACTAGCGGGTGGAGCACAGATACGCAGTATTTT
TRBD1	many	TRBV20-1	TRBJ2-5	CSARDQGDRILGEYF	TGCAGTGCTAGAGATCAAGGGGACAGGATACTAGGGGAGTACTTC
TRBD2	once	TRBV7-6	TRBJ2-7	CASSLEGLAGAYEQYF	TGTGCCAGCAGCTTAGAGGGACTAGCGGGAGCTTACGAGCAGTACTTC
-	-	TRBV5-5	TRBJ1-5	CASSAYAIQGQPQHF	TGTGCCAGCAGCGCCTACGCCATACAGGGCCAGCCCCAGCATTTT
-	-	TRBV5-1	TRBJ1-2	CASSLPQSFGDGYTF	TGCGCCAGCAGCTTGCCTCAGAGTTTCGGAGATGGCTACACCTTC
-	-	TRBV5-1	TRBJ1-1	CASSLPFGRNWNTEAFF	TGCGCCAGCAGCTTGCCCTTCGGGAGGAATTGGAACACTGAAGCTTTCTTT